Listed below are T cell receptor beta chains from one sample, sequenced in a study of monozygotic twins with inflammatory bowel disease. TCRdb re-called the 5' RACE reads and gives one entry per CDR3 protein, without DNA. Its table records about 330,000 distinct CDR3 sequences. Input material: blood. The receptors here all came from a human donor with ulcerative colitis or Crohn's disease, or a healthy co-twin of an affected twin (not recorded which). Both conserved end residues are part of each CDR3.

TRBV29-1,TRBJ2-5,CSAAPLAGVGETQYF
TRBV6-1,TRBJ1-1,CASSHEWSLNTEAFF
TRBV18,TRBJ2-1,CASSPPVRGRWFEYNEQFF
TRBV6-2/TRBV6-3,TRBJ2-3,CASSRPLAASTDTQYF
TRBV7-9,TRBJ1-2,CASSLSRNYGYTF
TRBV28,TRBJ2-6,CASSLTPGPGANVLTF
TRBV28,TRBJ2-3,CASSPRTHTDTQYF
TRBV6-5,TRBJ2-1,CASSYWRGEQFF
TRBV5-1,TRBJ1-2,CASSLDTGAQYGYTF
TRBV10-3,TRBJ2-7,CAISESYRQRYEQYF